This T cell receptor beta chain was captured in a study of T cell repertoires in cytomegalovirus infection. The study, taken as a whole, reports: Identification of carriers of CMV plus the relevant HLA was performed using cumulative public TCR beta family frequency.

This clonotype was seen repeatedly, ten times or more. Its target is unknown. TCRdb processed the reads anew with MiXCR; each CDR3 protein has one entry. The sample lists under 200,000 distinct CDR3 sequences; 7.5% to 10% were seen once. The CDR3 is 15 amino acids. The trim removed 5 bases at V and 0 bases at J, leaving 4 bases unmatched. The germline V gene has CDR1 SGHTA and CDR2 FQGNSA. The specimen was PBMCs. The gene calls are TRBV7-2 and TRBJ2-3, with 8 bases matching TRBD2. This TCR was recovered from a human donor in good health (CMV status not recorded). Some clones in this sample may be carry-over from other donors' samples. CDR3 sequence: CASSGSSGSTDTQYF. The CDR3 DNA sequence: TGTGCCAGCAGCGGCTCTAGCGGGAGCACAGATACGCAGTATTTT.